The 11 T cell receptor beta chains below come from one sample, sequenced in a study of cytomegalovirus exposure and HLA in healthy donors. The PCR contained 60 Vbeta and 13 Jbeta primers. Sequencing was performed with immunoSEQ multiplex PCR; in TCRdb, only in-frame clones are kept and a portion is missing. The repertoire holds about 150,000 clones, with more than 60% as singletons. Sequencing was done on a sample of PBMCs. These receptor sequences come from a woman aged 40 to 55 in good health and CMV-seronegative.

The rearrangement links TRBV6-6 to TRBJ2-7, with TRBD2 matching 8 bases. V lost 6 bases and J lost 2; bases outside the gene matches: 3. CDR1 is MNHNY, CDR2 SVGAGI, per germline (reference sequence). CDR3 length: 13 amino acids. The DNA of the CDR3 is TGTGCCAGCAGCCGACTAGCGCCCTACGAGCAGTACTTC. Translation gives CASSRLAPYEQYF.

V and J are TRBV5-1 and TRBJ2-7; 12 nucleotides match TRBD1. This CDR3 is 14 amino acids long. V trimming: 3 bases; J trimming: 7 bases; junction bases outside the gene matches: 5. Germline values: CDR1 SGHRS, CDR2 YFSETQ. The DNA for the CDR3 is TGCGCCAGCAGCTGGGGACAGGGGGCGGGAGAGCAGTACTTC. It is translated as CASSWGQGAGEQYF.

The chain combines TRBV7-9 with TRBJ2-3, with no clear D. CDR3 length: 12 residues. Germline CDR1 reads SEHNR; CDR2 reads FQNEAQ (reference sequence). V lost 5 bases, J lost 1 base, and 4 bases lay in between. CDR3 nucleotides: TGTGCCAGCAGCCCAGGCACAGATACGCAGTATTTT. Its translation is CASSPGTDTQYF.

The chain is built from TRBV5-8 and TRBJ2-7, with TRBD1 matching 8 bases. The V gene end was trimmed by 3 bases and the J gene end by 2 bases; junction bases not matched to a gene: 4. There are 14 residues in the CDR3. Germline CDR1 is SGHTS and CDR2 is YDEGEE. This CDR3 reads CASSSRQGTYEQYF. CDR3 bases: TGTGCCAGCAGCTCGAGACAGGGGACCTACGAGCAGTACTTC.

The chain has TRBV6-1 and TRBJ2-7; TRBD1 aligns across 12 bases. J was trimmed by 6 bases and V by 6 bases; bases with no gene match: 9. The germline CDR1 and CDR2 sequences are MNHNS and SASEGT. The CDR3 extends over 15 amino acids. CDR3 DNA sequence: TGTGCCAGCAGCGCCCCGGGACAGGGGGCCTCCGAGCAGTACTTC. Its translation: CASSAPGQGASEQYF.

The CDR3 nucleotides are TGTGCCTGGAGTGAGGCCGGGACAGGGATTTCCCCGAGGGCTTTCTTT. Residues: CAWSEAGTGISPRAFF. The chain recombines TRBV30 with TRBJ1-1; TRBD1 aligns across 9 bases. The length of the CDR3 is 16 residues. J was trimmed by 11 bases and V by 1 base; bases with no gene match: 17. Germline CDR1 GTSNPN, CDR2 SVGIG (reference sequence).

The chain has TRBV28 and TRBJ1-2; TRBD1 is a possible D gene (5 bases). V lost 5 bases and J 0 bases, leaving 13 bases between the germline ends. Looked up from germline, CDR1 is MDHEN and CDR2 is SYDVKM. The CDR3 length is 15 residues. The CDR3 loop is CASSPDGGANYGYTF. CDR3 DNA: TGTGCCAGCAGTCCCGACGGGGGGGCTAACTATGGCTACACCTTC.

The chain combines TRBV7-2 with TRBJ2-7; tentatively, D is TRBD1 (6 bases). From germline, CDR1 is SGHTA and CDR2 FQGNSA. The V gene lost 1 base and the J gene lost 1 base, with 17 bases spanning the gap. This CDR3 contains 17 residues. The CDR3 loop is CASSLEAGGRGSYEQYF. CDR3 sequence (DNA): TGTGCCAGCAGCTTAGAAGCTGGGGGCAGAGGGTCCTACGAGCAGTACTTC.

The J gene is TRBJ1-1, the V gene TRBV28, with D uncertain. The germline V gene has CDR1 MDHEN and CDR2 SYDVKM. The CDR3 contains 12 residues. The V gene lost 6 bases and the J gene lost 6 bases, with 11 bases spanning the gap. The DNA for the CDR3 is TGTGCCAGCAGCGGGATGTTAGCTGAAGCTTTCTTT. Residues: CASSGMLAEAFF.

V gene TRBV5-1 combines with J gene TRBJ2-7; D gene ambiguous. The CDR3 sequence is 13 residues long. CDR1 is SGHRS and CDR2 is YFSETQ in the germline V gene. V was shortened by 0 bases and J by 3 bases, with 7 bases between the two germline ends. Here the CDR3 reads CASSLATYYEQYF. CDR3 nucleotide sequence: TGCGCCAGCAGCTTGGCAACCTACTACGAGCAGTACTTC.

The chain has TRBV6-7 and TRBJ1-5; 8 bases agree with TRBD1. TRBV6-7 counts as an open reading frame of uncertain function. After removal of 1 base from V and 0 bases from J, the junction contained 14 bases not matched to a gene. There are 20 residues in the CDR3. CDR3 sequence (DNA): TGTGCCAGCAGTTACTGGCAGGGGGCCAATATTCTAAATAGCAATCAGCCCCAGCATTTT. Amino acids: CASSYWQGANILNSNQPQHF.